The source of this T cell receptor (beta chain) is a study of CD8 T cells in Susac syndrome. The RNA input was about 0.5 to 1 ug, and it was reverse transcribed with random hexamers. The amplification used immunoSEQ multiplex PCR on TCR beta CDR3; it spanned 54 Vbeta and 13 Jbeta. Each CDR3 protein gets one entry after TCRdb re-called the immunoSEQ multiplex PCR reads with MiXCR. There are 53,000 or so distinct CDR3 sequences in the sample; roughly 93% occur only once, and about 0.55% lies in the top ten. CDR1 is SGHVS and CDR2 is FQNEAQ in the germline V gene. CDR3 length: 15 amino acids. The V segment lost 5 bases and the J segment 5 bases; nucleotides outside the gene matches: 8. Sequencing targeted TCR beta in blood CD8+ and CD4+ T cells.

The TCR comes from a human donor in good health. The genes are TRBV7-8 and TRBJ2-2; 7 bases line up with TRBD2. Sequencing was carried out using CD8+ T cells from PBMCs. CDR3 region: CASSHGLGGTGELFF. The CDR3 bases are TGTGCCAGCAGCCATGGACTAGGTGGGACCGGGGAGCTGTTTTTT.